This T cell receptor beta chain appears in the sequencing data of a study of blood T cell repertoires in COVID-19 (dated by TCRdb to 2018 to 2021). A note on the overall study: The collaborator samples originated in the United States, Italy and Spain and spanned the acute and convalescent phases of COVID-19. The sample metadata nearly always contained a de-identified subject ID, COVID-19 status, age in years and sex. The material from the prospective study consisted of cDNA or gDNA derived from T cells, B-cell-depleted T cells, or PBMCs. Where available, HLA class I and class II types were obtained from metadata supplied by the sample provider rather than from assay-based typing. The samples were drawn from two sources: the first 160 participants of the ongoing ImmuneRACE study, and approximately 1,300 subjects contributed by 6 global collaborators. The repertoires were made available in a free public database intended to serve as a resource for research on the immune response to SARS-CoV-2. Subjects who had been exposed to COVID-19, were actively infected with it, or had recovered from it provided the deeply sampled blood TCRbeta repertoires that made up the dataset.

Summary of the overall study and its limitations: The amount of clinical and demographic metadata varied by source and participant and was provided uncurated.

The germline V gene supplies CDR1 SGHAT and CDR2 FQNNGV. Including the terminal cysteine and phenylalanine, the CDR3 comprises 17 residues. Here the CDR3 DNA is all that survives: 51 bases in frame from base 1. V is cut back by 1 base and J by 2 bases, with 1 base in the junction unmatched. At one collaborating source in Seattle, patients were enrolled during active infection and were followed longitudinally through the course of disease. Whole blood was collected in K2EDTA tubes by collaborating institutions according to the institutions' own protocols. For TCRbeta analysis, collaborators shipped samples as frozen whole blood, isolated PBMCs, or DNA extracted from either of those sample types. TCRbeta CDR3 regions were amplified from genomic DNA by means of the immunoSEQ Assay, a bias-controlled multiplex PCR. In the authors' own workflow: Within the assay, amplification of reference gene primers was used to estimate how many nucleated cells each sample contained. Sequence reads were collapsed and filtered to measure the absolute abundance of every unique TCRbeta CDR3 rearrangement. For each sample, productive Simpson clonality was calculated by taking the square root of Simpson's diversity index across productive rearrangements. Entries here come from immuneACCESS through TCRdb and include only in-frame sequences with V and J called. Some clones fail to appear in such tables; in the studies checked, an unresolved V gene covers under half of the shortfall, and the cause of the remainder is unknown. That table furnishes V, J and clone size, whereas the DNA furnished D and trimming. The sample has over 70,000 clones on record, 90% to 95% of them singletons. Just over 2.5% of the sample is in the top ten clones.

On this clone: Its antigen has not been determined. The record has no base qualities; no much larger clone is one base away.

Input material: peripheral blood. The clonotype comes from a middle-aged man with COVID-19, enrolled during active disease. The chain joins TRBV11-2 to TRBJ2-5, with 16 central nucleotides matching TRBD2. The DNA is TGTGCCAGCAGCTTAGTGGGACTAGCGGGAGGGCAAGAGACCCAGTACTTC. Its protein product is CASSLVGLAGGQETQYF.